These 32 T cell receptor beta chains were sequenced from one sample in a study of OX40 agonist ivuxolimab in advanced cancers. Method: immunoSEQ multiplex PCR; TCRdb's copy keeps in-frame clones and lacks some. There are about 52,000 clones in the sample; 70% to 90% occur only once, and approximately 7% lies in the top ten. Sequences were derived from CD4+ or CD8+ T cells sorted from blood, sampled in a trial of the OX40 agonist ivuxolimab. The receptors shown here come from an adult with an advanced solid tumor such as melanoma, head and neck, liver or kidney cancer.

This chain joins TRBV4-1 and TRBJ2-1; D is possibly TRBD1 (5 bases). Germline-derived CDR1 and CDR2 are MGHRA and YSYEKL. This CDR3 region has 15 residues. V lost 4 bases, J lost 9 bases, and 19 bases lay in between. Written as DNA, the CDR3 is TGCGCCAGCAGCCCAGGGAATTGGCACTGGGGTGAGCAGTTCTTC. It codes for CASSPGNWHWGEQFF.

The genes are TRBV4-2 and TRBJ1-2; 7 nucleotides agree with TRBD1. Looked up from germline, CDR1 is LGHNA and CDR2 is YNFKEQ. CDR3 length: 14 amino acids. V shed 5 bases and J 3 bases; nucleotides not matched to a gene: 6. CDR3 DNA: TGTGCCAGCAGCGATTACAGGGGCCACTATGGCTACACCTTC. Translation gives CASSDYRGHYGYTF.

V and J are TRBV7-9 and TRBJ2-5; 9 bases are a match to TRBD1. CDR1 and CDR2 (germline): SEHNR, FQNEAQ (reference sequence). Germline trimming cut 7 bases from V and 5 bases from J; bases unmatched to any gene: 11. The CDR3 covers 15 residues. This CDR3 is CASNPGTGLGETQYF. CDR3 coding DNA: TGTGCCAGCAATCCCGGGACAGGGCTAGGGGAGACCCAGTACTTC. Supplemented by reference TRBV7-9 and TRBJ2-5, the full variable domain reads DTGVSQNPRHKITKRGQNVTFRCDPISEHNRLYWYRQTLGQGPEFLTYFQNEAQLEKSRLLSDRFSAERPKGSFSTLEIQRTEQGDSAMYLCASNPGTGLGETQYFGPGTRLLVL.

The rearrangement joins TRBV6-5 to TRBJ2-1; 11 bases are a match to TRBD1. There are 14 residues in the CDR3. Looked up from germline, CDR1 is MNHEY and CDR2 is SVGAGI. The J segment lost 4 bases and the V segment lost 6 bases, leaving 2 bases of the junction unmatched. In nucleotides, the CDR3 is TGTGCCAGCAGGGGGACAGGGGGTTACAATGAGCAGTTCTTC. Its protein is CASRGTGGYNEQFF.

The V gene is TRBV19, the J gene TRBJ1-5, with D unresolved. The germline V gene encodes CDR1 LNHDA and CDR2 SQIVND (reference sequence). Trimming pared 7 bases from V and 0 bases from J, leaving 16 bases between. CDR3 length: 16 residues. This CDR3 reads CASTLRGPYSNQPQHF. CDR3 DNA: TGTGCCAGTACCCTTCGTGGTCCCTATAGCAATCAGCCCCAGCATTTT. Supplemented by reference TRBV19 and TRBJ1-5, the full variable domain reads DGGITQSPKYLFRKEGQNVTLSCEQNLNHDAMYWYRQDPGQGLRLIYYSQIVNDFQKGDIAEGYSVSREKKESFPLTVTSAQKNPTAFYLCASTLRGPYSNQPQHFGDGTRLSIL.

This chain links TRBV6-5 with TRBJ2-5, with 7 bases that match TRBD1. CDR1 and CDR2 from the germline V gene are MNHEY and SVGAGI. J lost 5 bases, V lost 6 bases, and 6 bases had no gene match. The CDR3 runs 13 residues. DNA for the CDR3: TGTGCCAGCAGGGAACAGGGGTTCGAGACCCAGTACTTC. It translates to CASREQGFETQYF.

This chain uses TRBV7-9 with TRBJ2-6, with unresolved D. From germline, CDR1 is SEHNR and CDR2 FQNEAQ (reference sequence). The CDR3 covers 18 residues. V was clipped by 0 bases and J by 0 bases, with 12 bases between them. The chain's CDR3 is CASSLATNKFSGANVLTF. Written as DNA, the CDR3 is TGTGCCAGCAGCTTAGCAACGAATAAATTCTCTGGGGCCAACGTCCTGACTTTC.

For the CDR3, the DNA is TGTGCCAGCAGTGAAGCGCAACACCATAATTCACCCCTCCACTTT. Translating it yields CASSEAQHHNSPLHF. The chain links TRBV6-1 to TRBJ1-6, with no clear D. The CDR3 runs 15 residues. The V gene's germline CDR1 is MNHNS and CDR2 SASEGT. Trimming cost V 0 bases and J 5 bases, with 8 bases left between them.

This chain links TRBV7-9 with TRBJ1-5; D not certain. V was cut by 1 base and J by 5 bases, with 6 bases left in between. Germline V CDR1 and CDR2: SEHNR, FQNEAQ (reference sequence). The CDR3 extends over 13 amino acids. The CDR3 is CASSLEADQPQHF. For the CDR3, the DNA is TGTGCCAGCAGCTTAGAAGCCGATCAGCCCCAGCATTTT.

V gene TRBV19 combines with J gene TRBJ2-1; D perhaps matches TRBD2 (5 bases). CDR1 LNHDA and CDR2 SQIVND come from the germline V gene (reference sequence). This CDR3 contains 14 residues. Trimming removed 3 bases from V and 6 bases from J, with 12 bases in between. CDR3 region: CASSIFSGVNEQFF. In nucleotides, the CDR3 is TGTGCCAGTAGTATTTTTTCCGGGGTCAATGAGCAGTTCTTC.

The chain has TRBV7-9 and TRBJ1-2, with a tentative D call TRBD1 (5 bases). The CDR3 contains 12 residues. Germline V lookup: CDR1 SEHNR, CDR2 FQNEAQ (reference sequence). Trimming left V 4 bases short and J 8 bases short, with 11 bases between. The CDR3 DNA follows: TGTGCCAGCAGCTCCACAGGAAGAGGCTACACCTTC. Encoded protein: CASSSTGRGYTF.

The chain carries TRBV30 and TRBJ2-2; 7 nucleotides match TRBD2. Germline V lookup: CDR1 GTSNPN, CDR2 SVGIG (reference sequence). The CDR3 is 14 amino acids. The V gene end was trimmed by 2 bases and the J gene end by 6 bases; junction bases not matched to a gene: 6. The CDR3 DNA reads as TGTGCCTGGAGTAGGGGAGGGCTATCCGGGGAGCTGTTTTTT. Translating it yields CAWSRGGLSGELFF.

The V and J genes are TRBV9 and TRBJ1-6; D is perhaps TRBD1 (6 bases). V lost 3 bases and J lost 9, with 16 bases in between. The CDR3 has 15 amino acids. CDR1 is SGDLS, CDR2 YYNGEE, per germline. CDR3 nucleotides: TGTGCCAGCAGCGGACAGGCGATTAGTAGTTCACCCCTCCACTTT. Its protein is CASSGQAISSSPLHF. Looking up the rest from reference TRBV9 and TRBJ1-6 gives the full variable domain: DSGVTQTPKHLITATGQRVTLRCSPRSGDLSVYWYQQSLDQGLQFLIQYYNGEERAKGNILERFSAQQFPDLHSELNLSSLELGDSALYFCASSGQAISSSPLHFGNGTRLTVT.

The V gene is TRBV4-1, the J gene TRBJ1-1; TRBD1 matches 8 bases. The CDR3 has 13 residues. Germline CDR1 MGHRA, CDR2 YSYEKL. The ends lost 4 bases at V and 3 bases at J; junction bases unmatched: 1. The CDR3 DNA sequence: TGCGCCAGCAGCCTACAGGGGGACACTGAAGCTTTCTTT. Residues: CASSLQGDTEAFF.

V usage is TRBV7-3 and J usage is TRBJ2-7; 7 bases agree with TRBD1. This CDR3 comprises 15 residues. CDR1 is SGHTA, CDR2 FQGTGA, per germline. J lost 1 base, V lost 4 bases, and 7 bases had no gene match. The CDR3 is CASSSLGQASYEQYF. The CDR3 DNA follows: TGTGCCAGCAGCTCCCTAGGACAGGCGTCCTACGAGCAGTACTTC.

The chain has TRBV9 and TRBJ1-6, with no clear D. CDR1 and CDR2 from the germline V gene are SGDLS and YYNGEE. CDR3 length equals 15 residues. V was pared by 3 bases and J by 5 bases, with 12 bases between. In DNA, the CDR3 is TGTGCCAGCAGCGCGCAACAGATTAATAATTCACCCCTCCACTTT. It codes for CASSAQQINNSPLHF.

The chain recombines TRBV7-2 with TRBJ2-7; 9 positions match TRBD2. CDR1 and CDR2 (germline): SGHTA, FQGNSA. The CDR3 extends over 15 amino acids. J lost 3 bases, V lost 2 bases, and 5 bases had no gene match. The CDR3 DNA is TGTGCCAGCAGCTTAATTGCTAGCGGGGTCTACGAGCAGTACTTC. This codes for CASSLIASGVYEQYF. Full variable domain (missing parts from reference TRBV7-2 and TRBJ2-7): GAGVSQSPSNKVTEKGKDVELRCDPISGHTALYWYRQSLGQGLEFLIYFQGNSAPDKSGLPSDRFSAERTGGSVSTLTIQRTQQEDSAVYLCASSLIASGVYEQYFGPGTRLTVT.

The chain recombines TRBV30 with TRBJ2-2, with a tentative D call TRBD1 (6 bases). V lost 2 bases and J 6 bases, leaving 10 bases between the germline ends. The length of the CDR3 is 13 residues. CDR1 is GTSNPN and CDR2 is SVGIG in the germline V gene (reference sequence). The CDR3 DNA reads as TGTGCCTGGAGTTCAGGGGCGGCCGGGGAGCTGTTTTTT. Protein sequence: CAWSSGAAGELFF.

J is TRBJ2-5 and V is TRBV18; a weak D match, TRBD1 (5 bases). Between the trimmed V and J ends, which lost 1 base and 5 bases, there was a span of 20 bases. Looked up from germline, CDR1 is KGHSH and CDR2 is LQKENI. The CDR3 is 17 amino acids. CDR3 residues: CASSPRQIGRSVETQYF. DNA for the CDR3: TGTGCCAGCTCACCACGACAGATCGGGCGGAGTGTGGAGACCCAGTACTTC.

The V call is TRBV6-6, the J call TRBJ2-5; 7 bases align to TRBD1. This CDR3 spans 15 amino acids. The V gene's germline CDR1 is MNHNY and CDR2 SVGAGI (reference sequence). Unmatched junction bases numbered 6, after V lost 0 bases and J lost 5 bases. CDR3 bases: TGTGCCAGCAGTTACTCGACAGGGTATCTCGAGACCCAGTACTTC. Protein product: CASSYSTGYLETQYF.

This clone was seen more than once but under ten times. In the same sample, other DNA sequences code for this CDR3. The chain is built from TRBV5-5 and TRBJ1-1; a possible D gene is TRBD1 (5 bases). Trimming pared 2 bases from V and 3 bases from J, leaving 8 bases between. The CDR3 runs 13 residues. CDR1 is SGHKS and CDR2 is YYEKEE in the germline V gene (reference sequence). CDR3 bases: TGTGCCAGCAGCTTCGGCAGGGACACTGAAGCTTTCTTT. Encoded protein: CASSFGRDTEAFF.

The chain is built from TRBV6-5 and TRBJ1-4; tentative D call: TRBD1 (6 bases). Trimming stripped 7 bases from V and 8 bases from J, with 20 bases between. CDR3 length: 15 residues. Germline-derived CDR1 and CDR2 are MNHEY and SVGAGI. This CDR3 reads CASTPALGAGEKLFF. CDR3 nucleotide sequence: TGTGCCAGCACCCCGGCTTTGGGGGCTGGAGAAAAACTGTTTTTT.

Comment on this clone: The sample has other DNA sequences that encode this CDR3 too. The J gene is TRBJ1-2, the V gene TRBV6-1; D is ambiguous. The CDR3 runs to 14 residues. The germline V gene has CDR1 MNHNS and CDR2 SASEGT. Trimming stripped 1 base from V and 0 bases from J, with 6 bases between. CDR3 amino acids: CASSEGGANYGYTF. The CDR3 nucleotides are TGTGCCAGCAGTGAAGGGGGAGCTAACTATGGCTACACCTTC.

This clone came up once. This chain joins TRBV20-1 and TRBJ2-3; D gene unclear. Germline V gives CDR1 DFQATT, CDR2 SNEGSKA (reference sequence). The CDR3 totals 11 residues. Trimming shortened V by 7 bases and J by 2 bases, and 7 bases separated the two germline ends. The CDR3 protein is CSVFITDTQYF. The CDR3 nucleotides are TGCAGTGTCTTTATCACAGATACGCAGTATTTT.

The chain couples TRBV2 to TRBJ1-1; D may be TRBD1 (6 bases). The germline V gene has CDR1 SNHLY and CDR2 FYNNEI. The CDR3 contains 12 residues. V was cut by 8 bases and J by 10 bases, with 17 bases left in between. CDR3 region: CASFRDARGAFF. For the CDR3, the DNA is TGTGCCAGCTTTCGGGACGCCAGGGGAGCTTTCTTT.

This clone was seen only a few times. The V gene is TRBV7-2, the J gene TRBJ1-2; D perhaps matches TRBD1 (6 bases). Between the trimmed V and J ends, which lost 1 base and 4 bases, there was a span of 10 bases. Germline V lookup: CDR1 SGHTA, CDR2 FQGNSA. The CDR3 is 14 amino acids. The CDR3 is CASSLDPRGYGYTF. Written as DNA, the CDR3 is TGTGCCAGCAGCTTAGATCCCAGGGGCTATGGCTACACCTTC.

J is TRBJ1-1 and V is TRBV6-6; possibly TRBD1 for D (5 bases). Per germline, CDR1 MNHNY and CDR2 SVGAGI (reference sequence). The CDR3 runs 14 residues. V was pared by 8 bases and J by 0 bases, with 13 bases between. CDR3: CASGPGLMNTEAFF. DNA for the CDR3: TGTGCCAGCGGGCCGGGACTTATGAACACTGAAGCTTTCTTT.

CDR3 sequence (DNA): TGTGCCAGCAGAATCCGGGGGTTTGGAGGGGAAGCTTTCTTT. Protein: CASRIRGFGGEAFF. The genes are TRBV27 and TRBJ1-1; D is possibly TRBD1 (5 bases). V shed 6 bases and J shed 8 bases, with 19 bases lying between them. Germline V lookup: CDR1 MNHEY, CDR2 SMNVEV (reference sequence). The CDR3 has 14 amino acids.

The CDR3 region is CAWSRSMEGRVQPQHF. CDR3 DNA sequence: TGTGCCTGGAGTCGATCGATGGAGGGACGGGTTCAGCCCCAGCATTTT. This chain links TRBV30 with TRBJ1-5; the D gene is possibly TRBD1 (5 bases). The length of the CDR3 is 16 residues. V was shortened by 2 bases and J by 6 bases, with 20 bases between the two germline ends. Per germline, CDR1 GTSNPN and CDR2 SVGIG (reference sequence).

The chain couples TRBV10-1 to TRBJ2-3; 9 nucleotides agree with TRBD2. The CDR3 runs 14 residues. The germline CDR1 and CDR2 sequences are WNHNN and SYGVQD (reference sequence). V gave up 5 bases and J gave up 6 bases; unmatched junction bases: 6. CDR3 protein: CASSPGLATDTQYF. The CDR3 DNA sequence: TGCGCCAGCAGTCCCGGACTAGCGACGGATACGCAGTATTTT.

V usage is TRBV2 and J usage is TRBJ2-1, with 8 bases identical to TRBD1. The CDR3 covers 14 residues. The germline CDR1 and CDR2 sequences are SNHLY and FYNNEI. Trimming removed 6 bases from V and 3 bases from J; junction bases left unmatched: 4. CDR3 sequence reads: CASRFRGLYNEQFF. CDR3 DNA sequence: TGTGCCAGCAGGTTCAGGGGGCTCTACAATGAGCAGTTCTTC.

The chain has TRBV5-1 and TRBJ1-1; tentative D call: TRBD1 (6 bases). CDR1 is SGHRS, CDR2 YFSETQ, per germline. V was clipped by 4 bases and J by 5 bases, with 12 bases between them. The CDR3 consists of 13 residues. DNA for the CDR3: TGCGCCAGCAGCCCGGGAGGGGGAACTGAAGCTTTCTTT. It yields the protein CASSPGGGTEAFF.